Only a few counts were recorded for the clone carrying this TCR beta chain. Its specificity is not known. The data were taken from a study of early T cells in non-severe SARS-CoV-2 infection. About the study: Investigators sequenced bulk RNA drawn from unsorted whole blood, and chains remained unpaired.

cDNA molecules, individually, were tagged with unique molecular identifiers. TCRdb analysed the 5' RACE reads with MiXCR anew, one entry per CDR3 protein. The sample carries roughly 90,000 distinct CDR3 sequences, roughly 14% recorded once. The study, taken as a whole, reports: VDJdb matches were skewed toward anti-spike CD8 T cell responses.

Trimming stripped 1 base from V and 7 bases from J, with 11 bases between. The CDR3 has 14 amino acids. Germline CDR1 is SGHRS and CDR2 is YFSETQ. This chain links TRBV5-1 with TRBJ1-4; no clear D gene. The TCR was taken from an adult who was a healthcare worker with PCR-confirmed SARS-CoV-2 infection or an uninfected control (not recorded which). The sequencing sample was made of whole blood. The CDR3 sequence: CASSLSAEGEKLFF. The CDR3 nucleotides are TGCGCCAGCAGCTTGTCGGCAGAAGGTGAAAAACTGTTTTTT. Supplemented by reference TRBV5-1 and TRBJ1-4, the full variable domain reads KAGVTQTPRYLIKTRGQQVTLSCSPISGHRSVSWYQQTPGQGLQFLFEYFSETQRNKGNFPGRFSGRQFSNSRSEMNVSTLELGDSALYLCASSLSAEGEKLFFGSGTQLSVL.